These 25 T cell receptor beta chains were all obtained from the same sample, sequenced in a study of cytomegalovirus exposure and HLA in healthy donors. PCR amplification relied on 60 Vbeta primers (plus 13 Jbeta primers). Assay: immunoSEQ multiplex PCR; the TCRdb copy retains only in-frame clones and omits some. This sample carries 150,000 to 200,000 clones, 75% to 90% of them seen once, and the ten largest clones take around 1.9%. The sample comprised PBMCs. The receptors originated from a young woman in good health and CMV-seronegative.

The CDR3, as DNA: TGCGCCAGCAGCCACGGACTAGCGGGGAACTACTACGAGCAGTACTTC. Translated, it gives CASSHGLAGNYYEQYF. This chain connects TRBV4-1 to TRBJ2-7; TRBD2 aligns across 12 bases. Unmatched junction bases numbered 6, after V lost 3 bases and J lost 3 bases. The CDR3 length is 16 residues. Germline V CDR1 and CDR2: MGHRA, YSYEKL.

The V gene is TRBV5-1, the J gene TRBJ1-1, with 9 bases fitting TRBD1. The CDR3 has 13 amino acids. Germline lookup yields CDR1 SGHRS and CDR2 YFSETQ. With 4 bases clipped from V and 4 bases from J, the junction kept 2 bases outside the gene matches. The CDR3 reads CASSVTGGTEAFF. The CDR3 bases are TGCGCCAGCAGCGTGACAGGGGGCACTGAAGCTTTCTTT.

The CDR3 loop reads CASRWTGVDTQYF. The CDR3 nucleotides read TGTGCCAGCAGATGGACAGGGGTAGATACGCAGTATTTT. The chain has TRBV13 and TRBJ2-3, with 9 bases matching TRBD1. CDR3 size: 13 residues. J lost 5 bases, V lost 6 bases, and 3 bases had no gene match. Germline values: CDR1 PRHDT, CDR2 FYEKMQ (reference sequence). Full variable domain (rest looked up from reference TRBV13 and TRBJ2-3): AAGVIQSPRHLIKEKRETATLKCYPIPRHDTVYWYQQGPGQDPQFLISFYEKMQSDKGSIPDRFSAQQFSDYHSELNMSSLELGDSALYFCASRWTGVDTQYFGPGTRLTVL.

The rearrangement links TRBV29-1 to TRBJ2-2; 11 nucleotides agree with TRBD1. The ends lost 5 bases at V and 3 bases at J; junction bases unmatched: 5. Germline V gene sequence: CDR1 SQVTM, CDR2 ANQGSEA. The CDR3 is made up of 15 amino acids. The CDR3 loop reads CSVTGTGGDTGELFF. The DNA of the CDR3 is TGCAGCGTTACCGGGACAGGGGGGGACACCGGGGAGCTGTTTTTT.

This chain connects TRBV27 to TRBJ2-7; D might be TRBD1 (6 bases). The CDR3 runs 14 residues. Between the trimmed V and J ends, which lost 4 bases and 6 bases, there was a span of 16 bases. In germline, CDR1 is MNHEY, CDR2 SMNVEV (reference sequence). CDR3 residues: CASSSRPRGGEQYF. The CDR3 region has the DNA TGTGCCAGCAGTTCGCGACCCCGAGGGGGCGAGCAGTACTTC.

This chain links TRBV27 with TRBJ1-1; 9 nucleotides agree with TRBD1. In germline, CDR1 is MNHEY, CDR2 SMNVEV (reference sequence). J gave up 0 bases and V 4 bases, and 3 bases lay outside the gene matches. The CDR3 extends over 15 amino acids. CDR3 amino acids: CASSSWTGVNTEAFF. For the CDR3, the DNA is TGTGCCAGCAGTTCATGGACAGGGGTGAACACTGAAGCTTTCTTT.

Concerning this clone itself: This sample also contains other DNA sequences that code for the same CDR3. The chain combines TRBV7-9 with TRBJ1-1; D remains unclear. Germline CDR1 and CDR2: SEHNR and FQNEAQ (reference sequence). CDR3 length: 13 residues. V lost 2 bases to trimming and J lost 2 bases, with 6 bases between them. The CDR3 DNA reads TGTGCCAGCAGCTTACAGGAAAACACTGAAGCTTTCTTT. It yields the protein CASSLQENTEAFF.

The rearrangement uses TRBV10-3 and TRBJ2-2; D possibly corresponds to TRBD2 (5 bases). Germline assignment: CDR1 ENHRY and CDR2 SYGVKD. CDR3 length equals 16 residues. The ends were cut back, 5 bases at V and 0 bases at J, with 13 bases in the middle. The CDR3 nucleotides read TGTGCCATCAGTTCGAACCCGGGGACGAACACCGGGGAGCTGTTTTTT. Translating gives CAISSNPGTNTGELFF.

Points on this clone: Mismatch with germline at one junction end may stem from a read error. The chain uses TRBV13 and TRBJ2-1; D not resolved. The CDR3 runs to 19 residues. CDR1 is PRHDT, CDR2 FYEKMQ, per germline (reference sequence). In DNA form, the CDR3 reads TGTGCCAGCAGCGTAGGGATTAGCTCCGCCCCTGACCGATACAATGAGCAGTTCTTC. Translated: CASSVGISSAPDRYNEQFF.

J is TRBJ2-7 and V is TRBV15; D gene unclear. Germline CDR1 and CDR2: LNHNV and YYDKDF (reference sequence). V was pared by 4 bases and J by 6 bases, with 10 bases between. The CDR3 runs to 12 residues. The CDR3 sequence: CATSKIHGEQYF. The CDR3 coding sequence is TGTGCCACCAGCAAGATCCACGGCGAGCAGTACTTC.

The CDR3 DNA is TGTGCCTGGATAATCAGAACAGGGCCGAACACCATATATTTT. It translates to CAWIIRTGPNTIYF. The V and J genes are TRBV30 and TRBJ1-3, with a tentative D call TRBD1 (6 bases). The CDR3 consists of 14 residues. The germline V gene encodes CDR1 GTSNPN and CDR2 SVGIG (reference sequence). Trimming pared 4 bases from V and 7 bases from J, leaving 17 bases between. Drawing the rest from reference TRBV30 and TRBJ1-3, the complete variable domain is SQTIHQWPATLVQPVGSPLSLECTVEGTSNPNLYWYRQAAGRGLQLLFYSVGIGQISSEVPQNLSASRPQDRQFILSSKKLLLSDSGFYLCAWIIRTGPNTIYFGEGSWLTVV.

The V call is TRBV21-1, the J call TRBJ2-7; the D call in the table, TRBD1, was not verified against the DNA. TRBV21-1 represents a pseudogene. This CDR3 has 14 residues. The CDR3 loop reads CASSGDRERDEQYF. The CDR3 bases are TGTGCCAGCAGCGGGGACAGGGAAAGGGACGAGCAGTACTTC.

In its sample, this clone was seen once. The V call is TRBV5-1, the J call TRBJ1-5; possible D gene TRBD1, 5 bases. Germline CDR1 SGHRS, CDR2 YFSETQ. V gave up 0 bases and J gave up 4 bases, with 8 bases separating them. This CDR3 spans 14 amino acids. CDR3 loop: CASSLGQPNQPQHF. The CDR3 DNA follows: TGCGCCAGCAGCTTGGGACAGCCAAATCAGCCCCAGCATTTT.

This clone was seen once. The J gene is TRBJ1-2, the V gene TRBV9, with D unclear. Trimming took off 0 bases at V and 1 base at J, with 13 bases between the two ends. This CDR3 has 16 amino acids. Germline V lookup: CDR1 SGDLS, CDR2 YYNGEE. CDR3 in DNA: TGTGCCAGCAGCGTAGAACAGCATCCTGTTAACTATGGCTACACCTTC. Translated: CASSVEQHPVNYGYTF.

The chain has TRBV5-1 and TRBJ2-7; D possibly corresponds to TRBD1 (6 bases). Deletions cut 5 bases from V and 3 bases from J, with 9 bases between. The CDR3 runs 12 residues. The germline CDR1 and CDR2 sequences are SGHRS and YFSETQ. The CDR3 nucleotides read TGCGCCAGCAGAGGACAGTTCTACGAGCAGTACTTC. Protein: CASRGQFYEQYF. The complete variable domain, with remaining parts taken from reference TRBV5-1 and TRBJ2-7, reads KAGVTQTPRYLIKTRGQQVTLSCSPISGHRSVSWYQQTPGQGLQFLFEYFSETQRNKGNFPGRFSGRQFSNSRSEMNVSTLELGDSALYLCASRGQFYEQYFGPGTRLTVT.

V and J are TRBV11-3 and TRBJ2-7; 8 positions match TRBD1. The V and J ends lost 4 bases and 3 bases, in that order; junction bases with no gene match: 5. The CDR3 has 14 amino acids. Germline V gene sequence: CDR1 SGHNT, CDR2 YENEEA. The CDR3 nucleotides are TGTGCCAGCAGCTCAGGGGGCGGCAGCTACGAGCAGTACTTC. Protein: CASSSGGGSYEQYF.

The chain carries TRBV28 and TRBJ2-3; TRBD2 aligns across 12 bases. In germline, CDR1 is MDHEN, CDR2 SYDVKM. V gave up 5 bases and J gave up 2 bases; unmatched junction bases: 8. This CDR3 has 17 residues. CDR3 loop: CASSRFGLAGTTDTQYF. CDR3 DNA sequence: TGTGCCAGCAGTCGATTCGGACTAGCGGGGACCACAGATACGCAGTATTTT.

The chain combines TRBV5-1 with TRBJ1-5; D possibly corresponds to TRBD1 (5 bases). The CDR3 sequence is 15 residues long. V dropped 4 bases and J dropped 0 bases, with 11 bases sitting between them. CDR1 and CDR2 from the germline V gene are SGHRS and YFSETQ. CDR3 DNA: TGCGCCAGCAGCCCGGACACATATAGCAATCAGCCCCAGCATTTT. Translation: CASSPDTYSNQPQHF.

CDR3 nucleotides: TGTGCCAGAAGCTCTGCCGGGACAGCTTTTAACTATGGCTACACCTTC. Protein: CARSSAGTAFNYGYTF. The chain has TRBV5-3 and TRBJ1-2; 7 positions agree with TRBD1. TRBV5-3 is an ORF, and what it does is uncertain. This CDR3 spans 16 amino acids. The ends lost 3 bases at V and 1 base at J; junction bases unmatched: 9.

The rearrangement links TRBV7-8 to TRBJ1-5; TRBD1 agrees at 8 bases. The CDR3 covers 16 residues. Germline V gene sequence: CDR1 SGHVS, CDR2 FQNEAQ. V lost 6 bases and J lost 0; bases outside the gene matches: 7. Here the CDR3 reads CASRGTGGHSNQPQHF. The DNA for the CDR3 is TGTGCCAGCAGGGGAACAGGGGGGCATAGCAATCAGCCCCAGCATTTT.

Worth noting for this clone: Within the sample, other DNA sequences also encode this same CDR3. The chain combines TRBV27 with TRBJ2-2, with a tentative D call TRBD2 (7 bases). This CDR3 contains 16 residues. V dropped 6 bases and J dropped 1 base, with 15 bases sitting between them. Germline CDR1 reads MNHEY; CDR2 reads SMNVEV (reference sequence). CDR3 loop: CASRRSGGLNTGELFF. The DNA of the CDR3 is TGTGCCAGCAGGAGATCGGGGGGCTTGAACACCGGGGAGCTGTTTTTT.

The rearrangement uses TRBV18 and TRBJ1-1; D is ambiguous. Trimming stripped 2 bases from V and 3 bases from J, with 10 bases between. CDR3 length equals 14 residues. CDR1 is KGHSH and CDR2 is LQKENI in the germline V gene. CDR3 in DNA: TGTGCCAGCTCACCAGGGCGTTACGACACTGAAGCTTTCTTT. Translation gives CASSPGRYDTEAFF.

V usage is TRBV5-1 and J usage is TRBJ1-3; D gene ambiguous. The CDR3 has 15 residues. Trimming removed 3 bases at V and 0 bases at J, with 10 bases between. Looked up from germline, CDR1 is SGHRS and CDR2 is YFSETQ. CDR3 sequence reads: CASSSERSSGNTIYF. CDR3 nucleotide sequence: TGCGCCAGCAGCTCAGAGAGGAGCTCTGGAAACACCATATATTTT.

The V gene is TRBV11-2, the J gene TRBJ2-1; the match to TRBD2 covers 7 bases. Germline trimming cut 2 bases from V and 0 bases from J; bases unmatched to any gene: 4. The CDR3 is made up of 16 amino acids. CDR1 and CDR2 from the germline V gene are SGHAT and FQNNGV. The CDR3 bases are TGTGCCAGCAGCTTAAGACTAGCCGGCTCCTACAATGAGCAGTTCTTC. This gives the protein CASSLRLAGSYNEQFF. Using reference TRBV11-2 and TRBJ2-1 for the parts outside the CDR3, the full variable domain is EAGVAQSPRYKIIEKRQSVAFWCNPISGHATLYWYQQILGQGPKLLIQFQNNGVVDDSQLPKDRFSAERLKGVDSTLKIQPAKLEDSAVYLCASSLRLAGSYNEQFFGPGTRLTVL.

The rearrangement joins TRBV27 to TRBJ2-7; 10 nucleotides match TRBD1. Germline V gene lookup returns CDR1 MNHEY and CDR2 SMNVEV (reference sequence). The junction had 5 bases not matched to a gene; V was cut back by 4 bases and J by 2 bases. The CDR3 is 15 residues long. The CDR3 loop reads CASSSTGTGAYEQYF. The DNA of the CDR3 is TGTGCCAGCAGTTCAACCGGGACAGGGGCCTACGAGCAGTACTTC.